This T cell receptor beta chain is from a study of OX40 agonist ivuxolimab in advanced cancers. Overall study findings and caveats: The work left the antigen specificity of expanded peripheral T cells undetermined. There was clonal expansion of CD4+ and CD8+ blood T cells by week 6 at 0.1 to 3.0 mg/kg. Among the lowest peripheral clonal expansion occurred in 0.1-3.0 mg/kg partial responders.

The CDR3 sequence is 14 residues long. Germline trimming cut 3 bases from V and 0 bases from J; bases unmatched to any gene: 2. The germline CDR1 and CDR2 sequences are SGDLS and YYNGEE. Worth noting for this clone: Its cognate antigen is unknown.

Here immunoSEQ multiplex PCR was the method, and the copy in TCRdb shows in-frame clones only, minus some. The sample contains around 65,000 clones, 80% to 95% of which appear only once. This clonotype was sampled from an adult with an advanced solid tumor such as melanoma, head and neck, liver or kidney cancer. The specimen comprised CD4+ or CD8+ T cells sorted from blood, sampled in a trial of the OX40 agonist ivuxolimab. The V call is TRBV9, the J call TRBJ1-1; 7 nucleotides agree with TRBD1. The CDR3 coding sequence is TGTGCCAGCAGCGGACAGGGATTGAACACTGAAGCTTTCTTT. Protein product: CASSGQGLNTEAFF.